These 24 T cell receptor beta chains were all obtained from the same sample, sequenced in a study of T cell responses to AZD1222 COVID-19 vaccine. Measured with immunoSEQ multiplex PCR; TCRdb has only the in-frame clones, and not every one. The sample records roughly 100,000 clones, around 83% being singletons. This specimen consisted of peripheral blood, obtained on day 0 of AZD1222 vaccination. The receptors originated from an adult in good health.

The V call is TRBV10-3, the J call TRBJ1-4; tentative D call: TRBD1 (6 bases). This CDR3 is 13 amino acids long. The germline CDR1 and CDR2 sequences are ENHRY and SYGVKD. V dropped 3 bases and J dropped 11 bases, with 13 bases sitting between them. The CDR3 loop reads CAISDEDRRKLFF. Here the CDR3 DNA reads TGTGCCATCAGTGACGAGGACAGACGGAAACTGTTTTTT.

The V gene is TRBV2, the J gene TRBJ2-7, with TRBD1 identical over 8 bases. V lost 5 bases to trimming and J lost 3 bases; unmatched junction nucleotides: 3. This CDR3 has 13 amino acids. CDR1 is SNHLY, CDR2 FYNNEI, per germline. The CDR3 spells CASSSDRVYEQYF. CDR3 bases: TGTGCCAGCAGTTCGGACAGGGTCTACGAGCAGTACTTC.

The gene calls are TRBV9 and TRBJ1-6; 7 bases align to TRBD1. V lost 3 bases, J lost 10 bases, and 16 bases stayed unmatched. The CDR3 consists of 17 residues. Germline V gene data show CDR1 as SGDLS and CDR2 as YYNGEE. For the CDR3, the DNA is TGTGCCAGCAGCGAGAGCCGACAGGGAGAGGCTGGGTCACCCCTCCACTTT. Residues: CASSESRQGEAGSPLHF.

For the CDR3, the DNA is TGTGCCAGCAGCCAATTGGCGGGAGGGCCAGTCGAGCAGTACTTC. Amino acids: CASSQLAGGPVEQYF. V is TRBV16 and J is TRBJ2-7; TRBD2 matches 9 bases. J lost 6 bases, V lost 1 base, and 7 bases had no gene match. Per germline, CDR1 KGHSY and CDR2 FQNENV. The CDR3 length is 15 residues.

The chain employs TRBV6-5 and TRBJ1-2; 10 nucleotides agree with TRBD1. The CDR3 covers 14 residues. Germline CDR1 reads MNHEY; CDR2 reads SVGAGI. V was pared by 6 bases and J by 8 bases, with 9 bases of the junction left unmatched. CDR3 sequence reads: CASRTRQGARGYTF. In nucleotides, the CDR3 is TGTGCCAGCAGAACCAGACAGGGGGCGCGAGGCTACACCTTC.

This chain connects TRBV9 to TRBJ1-3; TRBD1 might be the D (5 bases). The germline V gene has CDR1 SGDLS and CDR2 YYNGEE. V was cut by 4 bases and J by 0 bases, with 11 bases left in between. The CDR3 length is 15 residues. The CDR3, as DNA: TGTGCCAGCAGCCCCTCGGGGGGCTCTGGAAACACCATATATTTT. The encoded protein is CASSPSGGSGNTIYF.

CDR3 DNA: TGTGCCAGCAGACCAAGAACTGCGGAGACCCAGTACTTC. Translating it yields CASRPRTAETQYF. The V gene is TRBV3-1 (or the pseudogene TRBV3-2), the J gene TRBJ2-5; D is ambiguous. The CDR3 sequence is 13 residues long. Looked up from germline, CDR1 is LGHDT and CDR2 is YNNKEL (reference sequence). The ends were cut back, 6 bases at V and 5 bases at J, with 13 bases in the middle.

The chain couples TRBV7-9 to TRBJ1-5, with 11 positions matching TRBD1. The CDR3 consists of 15 residues. V shed 5 bases and J 8 bases; nucleotides not matched to a gene: 8. Germline lookup yields CDR1 SEHNR and CDR2 FQNEAQ (reference sequence). The CDR3 protein is CASSGDRGSLEPQHF. In DNA form, the CDR3 reads TGTGCCAGCAGCGGGGACAGGGGGAGTTTGGAGCCCCAGCATTTT.

The V call is TRBV5-8, the J call TRBJ1-2, with TRBD1 identical over 7 bases. Germline values: CDR1 SGHTS, CDR2 YDEGEE. The CDR3 is made up of 14 amino acids. V dropped 6 bases and J dropped 5; count of bases not matched to a gene: 10. The CDR3 region has the DNA TGTGCCAGCACTCGGACAGGAACGGGGTATGGCTACACCTTC. It is translated as CASTRTGTGYGYTF.

This clone was counted a single time. V gene TRBV7-9 combines with J gene TRBJ1-6; maybe TRBD1 (5 bases). CDR3 length: 14 amino acids. V was clipped by 2 bases and J by 13 bases, with 15 bases between them. Germline V CDR1 and CDR2: SEHNR, FQNEAQ (reference sequence). The CDR3 protein is CASSLFSGIDPLHF. CDR3 nucleotides: TGTGCCAGCAGCTTATTCTCAGGGATCGATCCCCTCCACTTT.

The J gene is TRBJ2-3, the V gene TRBV28; 7 bases match TRBD2. The germline V gene encodes CDR1 MDHEN and CDR2 SYDVKM. J was trimmed by 5 bases and V by 2 bases; bases with no gene match: 10. This CDR3 region has 16 residues. As DNA, the CDR3 is TGTGCCAGCAGTTTAAGTTCGGCGGGAGCTGAAGATACGCAGTATTTT. Amino acid sequence: CASSLSSAGAEDTQYF. Full variable domain (missing parts from reference TRBV28 and TRBJ2-3): DVKVTQSSRYLVKRTGEKVFLECVQDMDHENMFWYRQDPGLGLRLIYFSYDVKMKEKGDIPEGYSVSREKKERFSLILESASTNQTSMYLCASSLSSAGAEDTQYFGPGTRLTVL.

The J gene is TRBJ2-1, the V gene TRBV3-1 (or the pseudogene TRBV3-2); 9 bases match TRBD2. With 1 base clipped from V and 7 bases from J, the junction kept 5 bases outside the gene matches. CDR3 size: 15 residues. Germline values: CDR1 LGHDT, CDR2 YNNKEL (reference sequence). The CDR3 sequence: CASSQGREGRNEQFF. The CDR3 DNA sequence: TGTGCCAGCAGCCAAGGGCGGGAGGGACGTAATGAGCAGTTCTTC.

CDR3 DNA sequence: TGTGCCAGCAGGAGTCTAGCGGGGTACGAGCAGTACTTC. This codes for CASRSLAGYEQYF. The chain joins TRBV12-3 or TRBV12-4 to TRBJ2-7; 9 bases match TRBD2. J gave up 4 bases and V 6 bases, and 4 bases lay outside the gene matches. CDR3 length: 13 amino acids.

The chain couples TRBV11-2 to TRBJ2-5; 8 bases are shared with TRBD2. CDR3 length: 13 amino acids. Germline V gives CDR1 SGHAT, CDR2 FQNNGV. Unmatched junction bases numbered 3, after V lost 4 bases and J lost 5 bases. CDR3 region: CASSSAGGETQYF. The CDR3 DNA is TGTGCCAGCAGCTCCGCGGGAGGCGAGACCCAGTACTTC.

The rearrangement joins TRBV2 to TRBJ1-5; D gene unclear. With 7 bases removed from V and 7 bases from J, the gap between germline ends came to 20 bases. The germline V gene encodes CDR1 SNHLY and CDR2 FYNNEI. CDR3 size: 15 residues. CDR3: CASTADRVKRQPQHF. As DNA, the CDR3 is TGTGCCAGCACCGCGGATAGGGTGAAGAGGCAGCCCCAGCATTTT.

The V and J genes are TRBV7-9 and TRBJ1-4, with TRBD1 matching over 7 bases. J was trimmed by 0 bases and V by 4 bases; bases with no gene match: 5. The germline gives CDR1 SEHNR, CDR2 FQNEAQ (reference sequence). The CDR3 has 16 amino acids. The CDR3 is CASSSPGTATNEKLFF. The CDR3 DNA reads as TGTGCCAGCAGCTCACCGGGGACAGCAACTAATGAAAAACTGTTTTTT.

The chain employs TRBV15 and TRBJ1-5; D possibly corresponds to TRBD1 (5 bases). Germline CDR1 reads LNHNV; CDR2 reads YYDKDF (reference sequence). The CDR3 covers 16 residues. Trimming left V 4 bases short and J 1 base short, with 14 bases between. In nucleotides, the CDR3 is TGTGCCACCAGCACTCAGGGCCTTCAGAGCAATCAGCCCCAGCATTTT. Protein: CATSTQGLQSNQPQHF.

This clone was seen a few times. The chain is built from TRBV19 and TRBJ1-1, with TRBD1 matching over 9 bases. The V segment lost 5 bases and the J segment 10 bases; nucleotides outside the gene matches: 11. Per the germline V gene, CDR1 is LNHDA and CDR2 is SQIVND (reference sequence). The CDR3 extends over 14 amino acids. CDR3 DNA: TGTGCCAGTAGTTCCGGGACAGGGATAATCGGAGCTTTCTTT. Translation: CASSSGTGIIGAFF.

The rearrangement uses TRBV7-8 and TRBJ1-5; the D gene is possibly TRBD1 (6 bases). This CDR3 comprises 15 residues. The V and J ends lost 4 bases and 2 bases respectively, with 12 bases between them. Germline V gene sequence: CDR1 SGHVS, CDR2 FQNEAQ. The CDR3 DNA sequence: TGTGCCAGCAGCTCAGGGGTTGGGGGCAATCAGCCCCAGCATTTT. Translation gives CASSSGVGGNQPQHF. The variable domain in full, completed from reference TRBV7-8 and TRBJ1-5, reads GAGVSQSPRYKVAKRGQDVALRCDPISGHVSLFWYQQALGQGPEFLTYFQNEAQLDKSGLPSDRFFAERPEGSVSTLKIQRTQQEDSAVYLCASSSGVGGNQPQHFGDGTRLSIL.

V usage is TRBV19 and J usage is TRBJ2-2; 9 nucleotides line up with TRBD2. CDR3 size: 14 residues. The germline gives CDR1 LNHDA, CDR2 SQIVND (reference sequence). This CDR3 reads CAFRSGRFTGELFF. In DNA, the CDR3 is TGTGCTTTCAGGAGCGGGAGGTTCACCGGGGAGCTGTTTTTT. The entire variable domain, with the rest obtained from reference TRBV19 and TRBJ2-2, is as follows: DGGITQSPKYLFRKEGQNVTLSCEQNLNHDAMYWYRQDPGQGLRLIYYSQIVNDFQKGDIAEGYSVSREKKESFPLTVTSAQKNPTAFYLCAFRSGRFTGELFFGEGSRLTVL.

The chain combines TRBV7-9 with TRBJ1-2, with D unresolved. The CDR3 runs 13 residues. The V end was cut by 1 base, the J end by 2 bases, with 5 bases between. CDR1 and CDR2 (germline): SEHNR, FQNEAQ (reference sequence). In DNA form, the CDR3 reads TGTGCCAGCAGCTTAGTCGGGAACTATGGCTACACCTTC. Its translation: CASSLVGNYGYTF.

This chain connects TRBV21-1 to TRBJ1-2. TRBV21-1 corresponds to a pseudogene. The CDR3 totals 11 residues. The CDR3 spells CASSKAGGYTF. For the CDR3, the DNA is TGTGCCAGCAGCAAAGCGGGTGGCTACACCTTC.

The chain employs TRBV7-6 and TRBJ2-2; 11 bases agree with TRBD1. J lost 4 bases, V lost 4 bases, and 5 bases had no gene match. Per the germline V gene, CDR1 is SGHVS and CDR2 is FNYEAQ. The CDR3 extends over 16 amino acids. CDR3 DNA sequence: TGTGCCAGCAGCTCCGCCGGGACAGGGGGCACCGGGGAGCTGTTTTTT. It specifies CASSSAGTGGTGELFF.

The chain couples TRBV19 to TRBJ1-3; 7 bases fit TRBD1. The CDR3 runs 16 residues. Germline CDR1 is LNHDA and CDR2 is SQIVND (reference sequence). V shed 6 bases and J 1 base; nucleotides not matched to a gene: 9. Written as DNA, the CDR3 is TGTGCCAGTAGACGGCAGACAGGGCTTTCTGGAAACACCATATATTTT. It specifies CASRRQTGLSGNTIYF.